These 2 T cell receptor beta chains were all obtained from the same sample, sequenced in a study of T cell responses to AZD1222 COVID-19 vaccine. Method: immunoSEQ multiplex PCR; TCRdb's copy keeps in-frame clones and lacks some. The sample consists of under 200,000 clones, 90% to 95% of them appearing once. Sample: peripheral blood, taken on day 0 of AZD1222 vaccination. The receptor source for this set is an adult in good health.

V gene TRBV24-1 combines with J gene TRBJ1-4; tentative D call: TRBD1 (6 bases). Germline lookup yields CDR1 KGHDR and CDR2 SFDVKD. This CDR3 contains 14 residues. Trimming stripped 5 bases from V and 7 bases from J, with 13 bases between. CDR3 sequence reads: CATSGSGAFEKLFF. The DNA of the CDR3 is TGTGCCACCAGTGGGTCGGGGGCGTTTGAAAAACTGTTTTTT.

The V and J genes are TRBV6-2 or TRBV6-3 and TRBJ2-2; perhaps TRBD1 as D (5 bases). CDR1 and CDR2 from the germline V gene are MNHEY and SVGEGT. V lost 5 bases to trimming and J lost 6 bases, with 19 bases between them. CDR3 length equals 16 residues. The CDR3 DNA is TGTGCCAGCAGTGGAGTCCAGGGTAGAGGTTCCGGGGAGCTGTTTTTT. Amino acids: CASSGVQGRGSGELFF.